This T cell receptor (beta chain) originates from a study of blood T cells in healthy people across ages. Turning to this clonotype: This may arise from a read error, as a much more abundant clone is one base away.

The use of a sample-barcoded 5' primer and a J-beta primer mix characterized a second PCR of about 7 to 12 cycles. A template-switch adaptor containing 12 random nucleotides labeled each cDNA molecule. A single record per CDR3 protein comes from TCRdb applying MiXCR to the 5' RACE reads. The sample yields about 640,000 distinct CDR3 sequences, under 30% seen once. This CDR3 is 14 amino acids long. The germline gives CDR1 DFQATT, CDR2 SNEGSKA (reference sequence). The V and J ends lost 3 bases and 7 bases respectively, with 16 bases between them. The individuals who served as donors were healthy Caucasians living in Russia, aged roughly 6 to 100.

The chain carries TRBV20-1 and TRBJ2-1, with a tentative D call TRBD2 (6 bases). The sequence was obtained from a woman aged 80 or older in good health. Sequenced: blood. For the CDR3, the DNA is TGCAGTGCTAGGGGGGGTCTAGGAGGAAATGAGCAGTTCTTC. Protein sequence: CSARGGLGGNEQFF.